Below, one T cell receptor beta chain is given with its context. The data originate from a study of blood T cell repertoires in COVID-19. The wider study: The samples span acute and convalescent COVID-19 from the United States, Italy and Spain. PBMCs, B-cell-depleted T cells, or T cells were the source of the cDNA or gDNA that made up the material.

Assay: immunoSEQ multiplex PCR; the TCRdb copy retains only in-frame clones and omits some. The data show 140,000 or so clones, with approximately 80% seen just once and less than 2% held by the top ten. The sequence derives from a woman aged 55-75 years with acute or convalescent COVID-19. Sequenced sample: peripheral blood.

CDR3 nucleotides: TGTGCCAGCAGTTACGGAGGACGGACAGGGTTATCCTACGAGCAGTACTTC. It is translated as CASSYGGRTGLSYEQYF. The genes are TRBV6-2 or TRBV6-3 and TRBJ2-7, with 8 bases lining up with TRBD1. Germline V CDR1 and CDR2: MNHEY, SVGEGT. The CDR3 has 17 amino acids. J was trimmed by 1 base and V by 2 bases; bases with no gene match: 10.